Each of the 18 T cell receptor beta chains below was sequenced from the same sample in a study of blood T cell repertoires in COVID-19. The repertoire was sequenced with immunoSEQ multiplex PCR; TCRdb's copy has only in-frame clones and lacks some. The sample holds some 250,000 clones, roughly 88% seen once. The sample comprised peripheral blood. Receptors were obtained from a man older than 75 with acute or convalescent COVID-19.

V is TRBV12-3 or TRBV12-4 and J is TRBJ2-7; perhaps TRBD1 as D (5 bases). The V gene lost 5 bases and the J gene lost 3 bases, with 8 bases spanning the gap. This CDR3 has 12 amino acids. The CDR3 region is CASSPTVYEQYF. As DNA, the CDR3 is TGTGCCAGCAGTCCGACAGTCTACGAGCAGTACTTC.

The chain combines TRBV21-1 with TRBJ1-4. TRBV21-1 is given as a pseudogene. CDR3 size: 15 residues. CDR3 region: CASNFRDSGNEKLFF. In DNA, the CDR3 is TGTGCCAGCAACTTTCGGGACTCAGGTAATGAAAAACTGTTTTTT.

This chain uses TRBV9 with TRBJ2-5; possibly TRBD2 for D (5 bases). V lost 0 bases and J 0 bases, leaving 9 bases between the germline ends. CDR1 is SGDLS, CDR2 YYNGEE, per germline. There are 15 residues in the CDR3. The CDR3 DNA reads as TGTGCCAGCAGCGTAGGTCACGGGAACCAAGAGACCCAGTACTTC. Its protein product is CASSVGHGNQETQYF.

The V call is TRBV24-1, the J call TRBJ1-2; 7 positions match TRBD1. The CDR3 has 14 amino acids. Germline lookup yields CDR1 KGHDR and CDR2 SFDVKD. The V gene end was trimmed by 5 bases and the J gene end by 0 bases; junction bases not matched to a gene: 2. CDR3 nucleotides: TGTGCCACCAGTGGACAGGGTTCTAACTATGGCTACACCTTC. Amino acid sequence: CATSGQGSNYGYTF.

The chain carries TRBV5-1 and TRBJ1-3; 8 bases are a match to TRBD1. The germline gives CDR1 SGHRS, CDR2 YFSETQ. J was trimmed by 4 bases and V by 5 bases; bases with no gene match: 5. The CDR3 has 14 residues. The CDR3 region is CASRETGAGNTIYF. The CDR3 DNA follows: TGCGCCAGCAGAGAGACAGGGGCAGGAAACACCATATATTTT.

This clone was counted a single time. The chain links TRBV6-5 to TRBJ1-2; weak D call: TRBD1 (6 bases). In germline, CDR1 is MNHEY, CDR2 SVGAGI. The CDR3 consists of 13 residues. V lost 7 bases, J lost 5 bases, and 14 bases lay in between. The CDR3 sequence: CASTLDRRYGYTF. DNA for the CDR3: TGTGCCAGCACCTTGGACAGAAGATATGGCTACACCTTC.

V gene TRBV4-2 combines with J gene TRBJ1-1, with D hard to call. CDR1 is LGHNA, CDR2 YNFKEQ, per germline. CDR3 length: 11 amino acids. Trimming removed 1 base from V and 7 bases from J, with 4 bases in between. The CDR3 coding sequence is TGTGCCAGCAGCCAAGCGGGTGAAGCTTTCTTT. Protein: CASSQAGEAFF.

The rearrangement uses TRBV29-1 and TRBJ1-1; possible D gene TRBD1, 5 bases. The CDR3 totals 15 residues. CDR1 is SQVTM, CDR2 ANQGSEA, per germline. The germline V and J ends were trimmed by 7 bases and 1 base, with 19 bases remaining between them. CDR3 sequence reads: CSATRGTGSNTEAFF. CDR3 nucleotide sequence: TGCAGCGCCACAAGAGGAACAGGCTCGAACACTGAAGCTTTCTTT.

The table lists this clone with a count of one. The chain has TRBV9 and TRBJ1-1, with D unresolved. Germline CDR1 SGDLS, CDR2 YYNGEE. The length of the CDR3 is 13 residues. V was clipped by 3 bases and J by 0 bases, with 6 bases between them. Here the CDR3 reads CASSEHLNTEAFF. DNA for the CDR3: TGTGCCAGCAGCGAACATCTGAACACTGAAGCTTTCTTT.

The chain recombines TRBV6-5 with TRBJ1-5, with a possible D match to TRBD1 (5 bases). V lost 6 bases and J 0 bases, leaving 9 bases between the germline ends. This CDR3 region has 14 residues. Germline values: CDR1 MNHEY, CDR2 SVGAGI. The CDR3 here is CASSPGNSNQPQHF. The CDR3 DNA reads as TGTGCCAGCAGCCCAGGGAATAGCAATCAGCCCCAGCATTTT.

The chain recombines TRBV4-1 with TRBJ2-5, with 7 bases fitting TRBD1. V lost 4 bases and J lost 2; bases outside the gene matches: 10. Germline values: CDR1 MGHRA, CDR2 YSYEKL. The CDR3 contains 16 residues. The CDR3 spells CASSRLLQGVQETQYF. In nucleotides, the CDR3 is TGCGCCAGCAGCCGTCTCCTTCAGGGGGTTCAAGAGACCCAGTACTTC.

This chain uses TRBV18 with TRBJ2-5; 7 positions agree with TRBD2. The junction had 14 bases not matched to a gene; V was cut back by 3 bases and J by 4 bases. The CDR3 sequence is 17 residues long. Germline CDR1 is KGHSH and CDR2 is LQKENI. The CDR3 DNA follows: TGTGCCAGCTCACCGGTTCGCGGCGGGAGCCGGGGAGAGACCCAGTACTTC. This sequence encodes CASSPVRGGSRGETQYF.

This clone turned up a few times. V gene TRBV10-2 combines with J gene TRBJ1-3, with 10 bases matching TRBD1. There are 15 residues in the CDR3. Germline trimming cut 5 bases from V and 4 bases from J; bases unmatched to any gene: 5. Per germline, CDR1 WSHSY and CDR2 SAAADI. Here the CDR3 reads CASSLGGQGGNTIYF. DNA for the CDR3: TGCGCCAGCAGTCTGGGGGGACAGGGGGGAAACACCATATATTTT.

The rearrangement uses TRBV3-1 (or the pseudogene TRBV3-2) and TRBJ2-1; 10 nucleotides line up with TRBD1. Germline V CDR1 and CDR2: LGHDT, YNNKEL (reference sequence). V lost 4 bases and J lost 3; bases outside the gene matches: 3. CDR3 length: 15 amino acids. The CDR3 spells CASSPDRGIYNEQFF. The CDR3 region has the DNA TGTGCCAGCAGCCCGGACAGGGGGATCTACAATGAGCAGTTCTTC.

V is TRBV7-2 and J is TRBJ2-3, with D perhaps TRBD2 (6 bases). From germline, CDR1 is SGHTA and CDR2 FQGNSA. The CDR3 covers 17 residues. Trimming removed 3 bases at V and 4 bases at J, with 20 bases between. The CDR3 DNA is TGTGCCAGCAGCTTCCTCGGGACTCCAGGGCGTGCAGATACGCAGTATTTT. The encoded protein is CASSFLGTPGRADTQYF.

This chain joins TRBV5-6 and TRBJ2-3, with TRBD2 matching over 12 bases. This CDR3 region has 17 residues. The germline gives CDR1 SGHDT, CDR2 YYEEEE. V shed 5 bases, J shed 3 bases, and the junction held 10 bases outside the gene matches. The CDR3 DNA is TGTGCCAGCAGTTCCCTGACTAGCGGGAGTGTAACAGATACGCAGTATTTT. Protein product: CASSSLTSGSVTDTQYF.

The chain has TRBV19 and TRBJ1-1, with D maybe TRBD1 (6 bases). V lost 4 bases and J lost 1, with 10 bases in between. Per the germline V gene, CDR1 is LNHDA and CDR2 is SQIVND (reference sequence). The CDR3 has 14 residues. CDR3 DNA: TGTGCCAGTAGTAGTGGGGGCTCGAACACTGAAGCTTTCTTT. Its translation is CASSSGGSNTEAFF.

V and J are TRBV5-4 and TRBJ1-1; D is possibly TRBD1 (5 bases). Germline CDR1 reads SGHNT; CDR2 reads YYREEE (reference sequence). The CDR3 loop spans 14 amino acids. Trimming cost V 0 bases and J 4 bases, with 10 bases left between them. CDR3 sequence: CASSLAGARTEAFF. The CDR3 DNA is TGTGCCAGCAGCTTGGCTGGGGCGCGCACTGAAGCTTTCTTT.